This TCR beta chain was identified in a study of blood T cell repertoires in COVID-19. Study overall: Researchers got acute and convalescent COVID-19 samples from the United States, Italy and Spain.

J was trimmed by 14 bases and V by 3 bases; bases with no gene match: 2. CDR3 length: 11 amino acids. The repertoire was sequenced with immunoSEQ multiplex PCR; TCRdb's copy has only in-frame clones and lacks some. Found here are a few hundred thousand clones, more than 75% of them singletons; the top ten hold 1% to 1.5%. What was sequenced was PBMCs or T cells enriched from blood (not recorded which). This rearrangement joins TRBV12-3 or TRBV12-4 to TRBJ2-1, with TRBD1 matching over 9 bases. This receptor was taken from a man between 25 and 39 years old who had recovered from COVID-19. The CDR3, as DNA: TGTGCCAGCAGTTTCGGGGACAGGGAGTTCTTC. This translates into CASSFGDREFF.